This entry describes one TCR beta chain. Its antigen is still unknown. No per-base quality is available; no much larger clone lies one base away. This entry comes from a study of identifying expanded T cells in peripheral blood (dated by TCRdb to between 2019 and 2020). About the study as a whole: Separate aliquots of the same genomic DNA pool were sequenced to produce technical replicates, and four replicates were compared in pairs.

TCRbeta CDR3 regions were profiled with the immunoSEQ Assay using bias-controlled multiplex PCR amplification of genomic DNA. In the authors' own workflow: To quantify the absolute abundance of each unique TCRbeta CDR3 region, the sequences were collapsed and filtered. Two models were used to test differential abundance: a binomial model (Fisher-equivalent) and a beta-binomial model that adds time-dependent variance fitted from healthy donors. Clones with fewer than 5 combined templates were removed, and differential abundance was called for clones with a Benjamini-Hochberg FDR below 0.01. The form v = (b*log(k)+a)^2 was used to model beta-binomial variance as a function of total template count across the two samples. The table comes from immuneACCESS by way of TCRdb, which keeps in-frame sequences with V and J called. Part of the clones is missing from these tables; in studies checked, under half for an unresolved V gene and the rest for unknown reasons. Clonal size and the V and J genes are those of that table, whereas D and trimming came from the DNA. For this sample there are roughly 100,000 clones; around nine tenths appear just once. The ten largest clonotypes hold 3% to 5% of the sample.

From the cysteine up to the phenylalanine, the CDR3 has a length of 18 residues. CDR3 DNA only is kept here, 54 bases in frame from base 1. Looking up the germline V gene yields CDR1 LGHNA and CDR2 YNFKEQ. Trimming removed 0 bases from V and 0 bases from J; the gene matches leave 6 bases unexplained. No immune events such as infections were documented for the healthy donors during the collection period. Blood repertoires from healthy donors were used as a training cohort for calibrating time-dependent variance in a beta-binomial model of differential abundance of T-cell clones. The training cohort was composed of 10 or so healthy donors, 3 female and 7 male. Donor ages ranged from 29 to 64 years, with an average of about 41 years. Whole blood was collected from each healthy donor at three time points spaced 2 to 3 weeks apart and obtained from a commercial supplier. For immunosequencing, genomic DNA was extracted from unsorted whole blood.

The investigation overall reported the following: The binomial model flagged approximately 1.2 differentially abundant clones between technical replicates but about 16.4 over roughly 2 weeks and approximately 18 over around four weeks. It was expected by the authors that biological variance in healthy repertoires might increase further over much longer intervals, such as months to years. Across all healthy-donor time intervals, the beta-binomial model significantly lowered both the number of clones called differentially abundant and the false-positive rate. For all healthy donors, the variance in clone template counts between two-week samples rose significantly as total template count increased.

The rearranged chain carries TRBV4-2 and TRBJ2-7, with 12 bases in between that match TRBD1. Specimen: blood. The receptor comes from a person between 18 and 70 years old in good health. DNA sequence: TGTGCCAGCAGCCAAGAAGGGACAGGGGGCGAAAGCTCCTACGAGCAGTACTTC. It translates to CASSQEGTGGESSYEQYF.